This T cell receptor (beta chain) was identified during a study of OX40 agonist ivuxolimab in advanced cancers. TCRdb keeps only in-frame clones here, not all; method: immunoSEQ multiplex PCR. There are 90,000 to 100,000 clones in the sample; approximately 85% occur only once, and 3% to 4% lies in the top ten. This CDR3 is built from 14 residues. Germline V lookup: CDR1 SGHTA, CDR2 FQGNSA. V was pared by 3 bases and J by 2 bases, with 10 bases between. This TCR came from an adult with an advanced solid tumor such as melanoma, head and neck, liver or kidney cancer. The chain carries TRBV7-2 and TRBJ1-1; a possible D gene is TRBD1 (5 bases). Sequencing used CD4+ or CD8+ T cells sorted from blood, obtained in a trial of the OX40 agonist ivuxolimab. CDR3 residues: CASSLGGSNTEAFF. The CDR3 bases are TGTGCCAGCAGCTTGGGGGGTAGTAACACTGAAGCTTTCTTT.